This T cell receptor (beta chain) originates from a study of blood T cells in healthy people across ages. CDR3 size: 14 residues. Trimming took 7 bases from V and 5 from J; bases not matched to a gene: 11. Germline loops: CDR1 SGHRS, CDR2 YFSETQ. This clonotype occurred many times. Its antigen is not known. Through a sample-barcoded 5' primer and a J-beta primer mix, a second PCR was run for roughly 6 to 11 cycles. TCRdb re-called the 5' RACE reads through MiXCR, storing one row per CDR3 protein. The sample includes hundreds of thousands of distinct CDR3 sequences, about 28% of them seen just once. Study-wide findings and caveats: With age, beta diversity per million T cells declined roughly linearly, significantly by approximately 40.

The sequenced material came from blood. This receptor was identified in a woman aged 80 or over in good health. The chain joins TRBV5-1 to TRBJ2-5; 7 bases fit TRBD2. The chain's CDR3 is CASRPGLMGETQYF. The DNA of the CDR3 is TGCGCCAGCCGCCCGGGACTAATGGGGGAGACCCAGTACTTC.